This entry concerns a single T cell receptor beta chain. Antigen specificity is unknown. Every TCR cDNA molecule carried a tag that served as a unique molecular identifier. Each CDR3 protein is one row after TCRdb ran MiXCR on the 5' RACE reads. The profile covers 39,000 or so distinct CDR3 sequences, with 6.5% to 9% appearing a single time and 25% to 35% taken by the ten largest. These data are taken from a study of spatial heterogeneity in lung cancer. The wider study: Fewer alpha-chain than beta-chain sequences were consistently detected. Averaged across combinations, each unique TCR and UMI pairing appeared more than ten times in raw reads, which were uncorrected.

Indicated time point: sample taken at primary tumor resection. Unsorted tumor, nontumor lung tissue or cryopreserved PBMC supplied the whole RNA. This CDR3 region has 14 residues. Deletions cut 2 bases from V and 7 bases from J, with 12 bases between. CDR1 is SGHTA and CDR2 is FQGTGA in the germline V gene. Broader study findings: Whereas they appeared in blood less at follow-up, ubiquitous expanded tumor TCRs appeared there more at resection.

The specimen comprised PBMCs, sampled at surgery. The receptor's source is a male donor with early-stage non-small cell lung cancer. V usage is TRBV7-3 and J usage is TRBJ2-1; D is perhaps TRBD1 (6 bases). The CDR3: CASSLGPQGNEQFF. The CDR3 coding sequence is TGTGCCAGCAGCTTAGGACCCCAGGGGAATGAGCAGTTCTTC.